The next 8 T cell receptor beta chains were all read from a single sample in a study of cytomegalovirus exposure and HLA in healthy donors. In the PCR, 60 Vbeta and 13 Jbeta primers were used. The table came from immunoSEQ multiplex PCR; TCRdb's copy has only in-frame clones and leaves some out. The table has over 100,000 clones, under 85% seen once. What was sequenced was PBMCs. Receptors originate from a man aged 30 to 45 in good health and CMV-seropositive.

The rearrangement links TRBV28 to TRBJ1-1, with D maybe TRBD1 (5 bases). The CDR3 loop spans 15 amino acids. CDR1 is MDHEN and CDR2 is SYDVKM in the germline V gene. V was pared by 5 bases and J by 6 bases, with 19 bases between. The DNA of the CDR3 is TGTGCCAGCAGTGCCTCCAGGCGGGACGGCGCTGAAGCTTTCTTT. It specifies CASSASRRDGAEAFF.

The CDR3 DNA reads TGTGCCAGCAGTGCGGACAGATTTTACGAGCAGTACTTC. This translates into CASSADRFYEQYF. The chain recombines TRBV2 with TRBJ2-7, with D perhaps TRBD1 (6 bases). Trimming removed 4 bases at V and 4 bases at J, with 11 bases between. Germline V gene sequence: CDR1 SNHLY, CDR2 FYNNEI. The CDR3 runs to 13 residues.

This clone was seen a few times. The chain employs TRBV5-6 and TRBJ2-6, with TRBD2 as a possible D gene (7 bases). The V gene lost 1 base and the J gene lost 12 bases, with 11 bases spanning the gap. Germline loops: CDR1 SGHDT, CDR2 YYEEEE. This CDR3 contains 13 residues. The CDR3: CASSLKGGLVLTF. DNA of the CDR3: TGTGCCAGCAGCTTGAAGGGGGGGCTCGTCCTGACTTTC.

CDR3 coding DNA: TGCGCCAGCAGGAGGACAGGGGGCGGCACAGATACGCAGTATTTT. Translation gives CASRRTGGGTDTQYF. The chain recombines TRBV5-1 with TRBJ2-3, with 11 bases identical to TRBD1. V shed 5 bases and J 1 base; nucleotides not matched to a gene: 3. The CDR3 extends over 15 amino acids. Germline assignment: CDR1 SGHRS and CDR2 YFSETQ.

The sample holds a few counts of this clone. The chain recombines TRBV5-1 with TRBJ1-1; the D gene is possibly TRBD1 (5 bases). The CDR3 extends over 15 amino acids. CDR1 SGHRS and CDR2 YFSETQ come from the germline V gene. The V end lost 0 bases, the J end lost 4 bases, and 13 bases lay between the germline ends. CDR3: CASSLAVRDGTEAFF. As DNA, the CDR3 is TGCGCCAGCAGCTTGGCCGTCAGGGATGGCACTGAAGCTTTCTTT.

The CDR3 DNA reads as TGTGCCAGCACACTCCTGGTAGCGACGGCCGGGGAGCTGTTTTTT. It translates to CASTLLVATAGELFF. The chain combines TRBV7-9 with TRBJ2-2, with a weak D call TRBD2 (5 bases). The germline CDR1 and CDR2 sequences are SEHNR and FQNEAQ (reference sequence). The CDR3 totals 15 residues. V was clipped by 7 bases and J by 6 bases, with 18 bases between them. Based on the CDR3 plus reference TRBV7-9 and TRBJ2-2, the full variable domain is DTGVSQNPRHKITKRGQNVTFRCDPISEHNRLYWYRQTLGQGPEFLTYFQNEAQLEKSRLLSDRFSAERPKGSFSTLEIQRTEQGDSAMYLCASTLLVATAGELFFGEGSRLTVL.

In this sample, this clone turned up once. The gene calls are TRBV7-2 and TRBJ2-1, with TRBD1 identical over 9 bases. CDR3 size: 15 residues. The V gene's germline CDR1 is SGHTA and CDR2 FQGNSA. J lost 2 bases, V lost 4 bases, and 3 bases had no gene match. DNA for the CDR3: TGTGCCAGCAGCTCCCGGGACAGGGCCTACAATGAGCAGTTCTTC. This codes for CASSSRDRAYNEQFF.

This chain uses TRBV5-1 with TRBJ2-7; 8 bases fit TRBD2. The ends lost 6 bases at V and 2 bases at J; junction bases unmatched: 13. The CDR3 is 16 amino acids. The germline V gene encodes CDR1 SGHRS and CDR2 YFSETQ. Here the CDR3 reads CASTPGVIAGTYEQYF. The CDR3 DNA reads as TGCGCCAGCACCCCGGGAGTAATAGCGGGGACCTACGAGCAGTACTTC. Supplemented by reference TRBV5-1 and TRBJ2-7, the full variable domain reads KAGVTQTPRYLIKTRGQQVTLSCSPISGHRSVSWYQQTPGQGLQFLFEYFSETQRNKGNFPGRFSGRQFSNSRSEMNVSTLELGDSALYLCASTPGVIAGTYEQYFGPGTRLTVT.